Listed here are 14 T cell receptor beta chains from one sample, sequenced in a study of Ad26.COV2.S vaccination and SARS-CoV-2 variants. Sample treatment: approximately 18 received Ad26.COV2.S at low or high dose, single or two shots; five or six received placebo; per-sample allocation not given. Material that was analyzed had been drawn on day 63 after the first vaccine or placebo injection. Data came from immunoSEQ multiplex PCR; TCRdb stores just in-frame clones and leaves some out. The data show a few hundred thousand clones, with roughly 90% seen just once and less than 4.5% held by the top ten. The sequencing used peripheral blood, collected in a trial of Ad26.COV2.S vaccine versus placebo. The source of these receptors is a person between 18 and 65 years old who received the Ad26.COV2.S COVID-19 vaccine or a placebo.

The rearrangement links TRBV5-1 to TRBJ1-2; D is uncertain. This CDR3 region has 16 residues. V lost 4 bases and J 0 bases, leaving 16 bases between the germline ends. Germline CDR1 is SGHRS and CDR2 is YFSETQ. For the CDR3, the DNA is TGCGCCAGCAGCCGCGGAGACCGGGAGCCTAACTATGGCTACACCTTC. It translates to CASSRGDREPNYGYTF.

The chain joins TRBV14 to TRBJ1-2; TRBD1 might be the D (6 bases). V lost 5 bases and J 4 bases, leaving 14 bases between the germline ends. The V gene's germline CDR1 is SGHDN and CDR2 FVKESK. The CDR3 spans 14 residues. Here the CDR3 reads CASSIDTGIYGYTF. In nucleotides, the CDR3 is TGTGCCAGCAGCATAGATACAGGGATCTATGGCTACACCTTC.

V is TRBV5-1 and J is TRBJ2-2; 7 nucleotides line up with TRBD1. The germline V gene has CDR1 SGHRS and CDR2 YFSETQ. The CDR3 is made up of 16 amino acids. J lost 5 bases, V lost 0 bases, and 7 bases had no gene match. The CDR3 region has the DNA TGCGCCAGCAGCTTGGTGACAGGGCAACGGACCGGGGAGCTGTTTTTT. It is translated as CASSLVTGQRTGELFF.

The chain uses TRBV5-1 and TRBJ2-7; the match to TRBD2 covers 8 bases. Trimming cost V 1 base and J 2 bases; bases outside gene matches: 11. The CDR3 sequence is 17 residues long. Looked up from germline, CDR1 is SGHRS and CDR2 is YFSETQ. DNA of the CDR3: TGCGCCAGCAGCTTGAGTAGTCGACTAGCGTCCCCCTACGAGCAGTACTTC. This encodes CASSLSSRLASPYEQYF.

This chain uses TRBV25-1 with TRBJ2-2, with D hard to call. V lost 4 bases and J lost 2, with 17 bases in between. The CDR3 is 17 amino acids. From germline, CDR1 is MGHDK and CDR2 SYGVNS. CDR3 protein: CASSGKGNPLNTGELFF. As DNA, the CDR3 is TGTGCCAGCAGTGGGAAAGGGAACCCCCTTAACACCGGGGAGCTGTTTTTT. The full variable domain, completed using reference TRBV25-1 and TRBJ2-2, is EADIYQTPRYLVIGTGKKITLECSQTMGHDKMYWYQQDPGMELHLIHYSYGVNSTEKGDLSSESTVSRIRTEHFPLTLESARPSHTSQYLCASSGKGNPLNTGELFFGEGSRLTVL.

This sequence joins TRBV27 and TRBJ2-7; TRBD1 agrees at 8 bases. V shed 4 bases, J shed 2 bases, and the junction held 7 bases outside the gene matches. The CDR3 spans 15 residues. Looked up from germline, CDR1 is MNHEY and CDR2 is SMNVEV (reference sequence). As DNA, the CDR3 is TGTGCCAGCAGTTCGCGGGACAGGTCAGCCTACGAGCAGTACTTC. It is translated as CASSSRDRSAYEQYF.

The chain links TRBV19 to TRBJ2-7, with TRBD1 identical over 8 bases. V was clipped by 5 bases and J by 4 bases; unmatched bases: 13. Germline V CDR1 and CDR2: LNHDA, SQIVND (reference sequence). This CDR3 region has 16 residues. The CDR3 coding sequence is TGTGCCAGTAGTTTCGGAGACAGGGGAAGGGGTTACGAGCAGTACTTC. Its protein is CASSFGDRGRGYEQYF. Using reference TRBV19 and TRBJ2-7 for the parts outside the CDR3, the full variable domain is DGGITQSPKYLFRKEGQNVTLSCEQNLNHDAMYWYRQDPGQGLRLIYYSQIVNDFQKGDIAEGYSVSREKKESFPLTVTSAQKNPTAFYLCASSFGDRGRGYEQYFGPGTRLTVT.

The chain employs TRBV29-1 and TRBJ2-2; D gene uncertain. V lost 6 bases to trimming and J lost 0 bases, with 11 bases between them. Germline V gene lookup returns CDR1 SQVTM and CDR2 ANQGSEA. The CDR3 has 14 amino acids. The chain's CDR3 is CSVKGKSNTGELFF. CDR3 sequence (DNA): TGCAGCGTGAAGGGCAAGTCGAACACCGGGGAGCTGTTTTTT.

The V call is TRBV5-6, the J call TRBJ1-6, with D possibly TRBD1 on 5 matching bases. The CDR3 contains 14 residues. The germline gives CDR1 SGHDT, CDR2 YYEEEE. Trimming removed 0 bases at V and 6 bases at J, with 7 bases between. The CDR3 nucleotides read TGTGCCAGCAGCTTGGCGCAGGGTAATTCACCCCTCCACTTT. This translates into CASSLAQGNSPLHF.

The rearrangement links TRBV7-3 to TRBJ1-1; the D is unclear. Germline assignment: CDR1 SGHTA and CDR2 FQGTGA. Deletions cut 2 bases from V and 1 base from J, with 5 bases between. This CDR3 has 13 amino acids. CDR3 nucleotides: TGTGCCAGCAGCTTAGAGGCGAACACTGAAGCTTTCTTT. Amino acids: CASSLEANTEAFF.

The chain carries TRBV6-2 or TRBV6-3 and TRBJ2-5; no reliable D call. The germline V gene encodes CDR1 MNHEY and CDR2 SVGEGT. The CDR3 has 15 residues. The ends were cut back, 5 bases at V and 5 bases at J, with 18 bases in the middle. The CDR3, as DNA: TGTGCCAGCAGTCCCAAGTCTAGGTTCGGGGAGACCCAGTACTTC. Translation gives CASSPKSRFGETQYF.

The chain carries TRBV7-2 and TRBJ1-2, with unresolved D. Trimming pared 2 bases from V and 8 bases from J, leaving 21 bases between. CDR1 is SGHTA and CDR2 is FQGNSA in the germline V gene. CDR3 length: 16 amino acids. CDR3 sequence reads: CASSLIRVKLWEGYTF. The CDR3 DNA sequence: TGTGCCAGCAGCTTAATTCGGGTAAAATTGTGGGAAGGCTACACCTTC.

This rearrangement joins TRBV27 to TRBJ1-4; D is possibly TRBD1 (5 bases). V was clipped by 5 bases and J by 5 bases, with 18 bases between them. Per germline, CDR1 MNHEY and CDR2 SMNVEV (reference sequence). The CDR3 length is 16 residues. The CDR3 sequence is CASSPLGTIANEKLFF. CDR3 in DNA: TGTGCCAGCAGTCCACTCGGGACCATCGCCAATGAAAAACTGTTTTTT.

This chain connects TRBV4-2 to TRBJ1-2, with D maybe TRBD1 (5 bases). Looked up from germline, CDR1 is LGHNA and CDR2 is YNFKEQ. The CDR3 sequence is 13 residues long. V lost 0 bases to trimming and J lost 8 bases, with 10 bases between them. CDR3 amino acids: CASSQDLQGGYTF. CDR3 sequence (DNA): TGTGCCAGCAGCCAAGATTTGCAGGGAGGCTACACCTTC.